These 5 T cell receptor beta chains were all obtained from the same sample, sequenced in a study of T cells in Graves' hyperthyroidism and ophthalmopathy. The CDR3 regions of TCR beta were amplified from RNA transcripts. A first-round RT-PCR of the TCR CDR3 used the HTBI primer set. TCRdb itself ran the multiplex PCR reads through MiXCR, one entry per CDR3 protein. In the table there are over 700,000 distinct CDR3 sequences, roughly 32% of which are singletons. The sequenced sample was blood. The source of these receptors is a woman aged 40 to 50 with Graves' hyperthyroidism.

The sample holds many counts of this clonotype. The CDR3 sequence is CSASYDEQYF. CDR3 DNA sequence: TGCAGCGCCAGTTACGACGAGCAGTACTTC. The chain combines TRBV29-1 with TRBJ2-7, with D unclear. Germline CDR1 and CDR2: SQVTM and ANQGSEA. This CDR3 comprises 10 residues. V was shortened by 7 bases and J by 5 bases, with 9 bases between the two germline ends.

The chain carries TRBV7-7 and TRBJ2-5; 11 bases fit TRBD2. Germline CDR1 and CDR2: SSHAT and FNYEAQ (reference sequence). CDR3 size: 15 residues. The DNA for the CDR3 is TGTGCTAGCGGCTTAGCGGGGGGGTTGGGAGAGACCCAGTACTTC. Translating it yields CASGLAGGLGETQYF.

The J gene is TRBJ1-3, the V gene TRBV29-1; 9 bases align to TRBD1. After removal of 7 bases from V and 0 bases from J, the junction contained 7 bases not matched to a gene. The CDR3 consists of 15 residues. The germline V gene encodes CDR1 SQVTM and CDR2 ANQGSEA. CDR3 region: CSATGGKGSGNTIYF. CDR3 bases: TGCAGCGCTACAGGGGGCAAGGGCTCTGGAAACACCATATATTTT.

This clonotype was recorded a few times. The rearrangement joins TRBV2 to TRBJ2-7; D possibly matches TRBD1 or TRBD2 (6 bases each). V shed 2 bases and J shed 1 base, with 12 bases lying between them. CDR3 size: 15 residues. Germline V gene sequence: CDR1 SNHLY, CDR2 FYNNEI. CDR3 nucleotide sequence: TGTGCCAGCAGTGAACGAACAGGGACTTCCTACGAGCAGTACTTC. It is translated as CASSERTGTSYEQYF.

The rearrangement links TRBV5-1 to TRBJ1-5, with unresolved D. Germline V gene data show CDR1 as SGHRS and CDR2 as YFSETQ. The CDR3 sequence is 16 residues long. The V gene lost 3 bases and the J gene lost 1 base, with 14 bases spanning the gap. The CDR3 here is CASSSGRGSSNQPQHF. CDR3 nucleotide sequence: TGCGCCAGCAGCTCAGGACGGGGATCCAGCAATCAGCCCCAGCATTTT.